A single sample gave rise to the 28 T cell receptor beta chains below, sequenced in a study of shared clonotypes between healthy human individuals. The protocol was immunoSEQ multiplex PCR, while the TCRdb copy is restricted to in-frame clones and leaves out a portion. Of about 2.3 million clones listed, approximately 93% are singletons. The specimen was naive CD4+ T cells from PBMCs. Subset here: CD45RA+ positively selected. The receptors originated from a man younger than 30 in good health. Some clones in this sample may be carry-over from other donors' samples.

The chain has TRBV21-1 and TRBJ2-3; the table names TRBD1, a call not compared with the DNA. TRBV21-1 is recorded as a pseudogene. The length of the CDR3 is 14 residues. CDR3: CVPQGNTTTDTQYF. In DNA form, the CDR3 reads TGTGTCCCACAGGGAAACACAACCACAGATACGCAGTATTTT.

The V and J genes are TRBV12-5 and TRBJ2-5; 15 bases fit TRBD2. The CDR3 consists of 21 residues. The germline V gene has CDR1 LGHNT and CDR2 FRNRAP. V was pared by 0 bases and J by 7 bases, with 18 bases of the junction left unmatched. The CDR3 is CASGLVTPGLAGGHNIGTQYF. In nucleotides, the CDR3 is TGTGCTAGTGGTTTGGTAACCCCGGGACTAGCGGGAGGCCACAATATCGGGACCCAGTACTTC.

The CDR3 here is CASSLDADQPQHF. CDR3 in DNA: TGTGCCAGCAGCTTGGACGCCGATCAGCCCCAGCATTTT. The V gene is TRBV5-4, the J gene TRBJ1-5; the D is unclear. The V gene lost 0 bases and the J gene lost 5 bases, with 6 bases spanning the gap. The CDR3 runs to 13 residues. Germline CDR1 and CDR2: SGHNT and YYREEE (reference sequence).

The chain employs TRBV9 and TRBJ2-1; a weak D match, TRBD2 (6 bases). Trimming removed 1 base at V and 9 bases at J, with 29 bases between. The germline gives CDR1 SGDLS, CDR2 YYNGEE. The CDR3 has 19 residues. CDR3 residues: CASSVSGLVRQVGQGEQFF. The CDR3 DNA is TGTGCCAGCAGCGTAAGCGGGCTAGTAAGGCAGGTGGGGCAAGGTGAGCAGTTCTTC.

This chain links TRBV2 with TRBJ2-6; D remains unclear. CDR3 length: 15 amino acids. V lost 5 bases, J lost 0 bases, and 8 bases lay in between. Germline assignment: CDR1 SNHLY and CDR2 FYNNEI. The CDR3 sequence is CASSPQTSGANVLTF. The CDR3 DNA sequence: TGTGCCAGCAGTCCCCAAACCTCTGGGGCCAACGTCCTGACTTTC.

The chain has TRBV2 and TRBJ2-2, with 10 bases fitting TRBD1. Trimming at V came to 5 bases and at J to 4 bases, leaving 13 bases not matched to a gene. This CDR3 has 18 amino acids. Germline V lookup: CDR1 SNHLY, CDR2 FYNNEI. DNA of the CDR3: TGTGCCAGCAGTCCGACAGGGGGCGCCTTTCGGAGCACCGGGGAGCTGTTTTTT. Translating gives CASSPTGGAFRSTGELFF. The full variable domain, rest sourced from reference TRBV2 and TRBJ2-2, is EPEVTQTPSHQVTQMGQEVILRCVPISNHLYFYWYRQILGQKVEFLVSFYNNEISEKSEIFDDQFSVERPDGSNFTLKIRSTKLEDSAMYFCASSPTGGAFRSTGELFFGEGSRLTVL.

This clone was found a few times. V gene TRBV7-2 combines with J gene TRBJ1-5; no firm D call. This CDR3 is 12 amino acids long. V lost 2 bases to trimming and J lost 5 bases, with 4 bases between them. Germline values: CDR1 SGHTA, CDR2 FQGNSA. In nucleotides, the CDR3 is TGTGCCAGCAGCTTAAGGGATCAGCCCCAGCATTTT. This sequence encodes CASSLRDQPQHF.

The V gene is TRBV20-1, the J gene TRBJ1-1, with D uncertain. The CDR3 sequence is 11 residues long. V gave up 8 bases and J gave up 0 bases, with 7 bases separating them. Per the germline V gene, CDR1 is DFQATT and CDR2 is SNEGSKA (reference sequence). CDR3 in amino acids: CSRWVNTEAFF. CDR3 DNA sequence: TGCAGTAGGTGGGTGAACACTGAAGCTTTCTTT.

This chain uses TRBV7-3 with TRBJ1-1, with a weak D call TRBD1 (6 bases). This CDR3 is 14 amino acids long. Germline loops: CDR1 SGHTA, CDR2 FQGTGA. The V end lost 5 bases, the J end lost 6 bases, and 16 bases lay between the germline ends. CDR3 bases: TGTGCCAGCAGCGAACAGGGTGTGAGCCCTGAAGCTTTCTTT. Translation: CASSEQGVSPEAFF. Full variable domain (rest looked up from reference TRBV7-3 and TRBJ1-1): GAGVSQTPSNKVTEKGKYVELRCDPISGHTALYWYRQSLGQGPEFLIYFQGTGAADDSGLPNDRFFAVRPEGSVSTLKIQRTERGDSAVYLCASSEQGVSPEAFFGQGTRLTVV.

V and J are TRBV10-3 and TRBJ1-2; TRBD1 matches 7 bases. The ends lost 6 bases at V and 4 bases at J; junction bases unmatched: 8. Germline loops: CDR1 ENHRY, CDR2 SYGVKD. CDR3 size: 14 residues. The chain's CDR3 is CAIRPTGSPYGYTF. Written as DNA, the CDR3 is TGTGCCATCAGACCGACAGGGTCGCCCTATGGCTACACCTTC.

The chain is built from TRBV5-1 and TRBJ2-2, with 8 nucleotides matching TRBD1. The V gene's germline CDR1 is SGHRS and CDR2 YFSETQ. V lost 2 bases, J lost 3 bases, and 9 bases stayed unmatched. The CDR3 is made up of 17 amino acids. This chain's CDR3 is CASSFMAGGADTGELFF. DNA of the CDR3: TGCGCCAGCAGCTTTATGGCAGGGGGCGCGGACACCGGGGAGCTGTTTTTT.

This clone was counted once. The rearrangement uses TRBV2 and TRBJ2-5, with 8 bases matching TRBD2. V gave up 6 bases and J gave up 5 bases; unmatched junction bases: 14. This CDR3 is 16 amino acids long. CDR1 is SNHLY and CDR2 is FYNNEI in the germline V gene. CDR3 DNA: TGTGCCAGCAGCATAACGGGCAGCGGGAGAGGTGAGACCCAGTACTTC. Translated, it gives CASSITGSGRGETQYF.

The rearrangement uses TRBV6-1 and TRBJ2-7; D call uncertain. Trimming stripped 0 bases from V and 3 bases from J, with 12 bases between. Per the germline V gene, CDR1 is MNHNS and CDR2 is SASEGT. The CDR3 extends over 15 amino acids. The CDR3 DNA sequence: TGTGCCAGCAGTGAAGCGGTGGCAAAGGACTACGAGCAGTACTTC. Translation: CASSEAVAKDYEQYF.

The genes are TRBV18 and TRBJ1-2; the match to TRBD1 covers 9 bases. This CDR3 spans 14 amino acids. V was clipped by 4 bases and J by 6 bases; unmatched bases: 6. Germline V gene data show CDR1 as KGHSH and CDR2 as LQKENI. Here the CDR3 reads CASSRLGQGDGYTF. DNA of the CDR3: TGTGCCAGCTCACGCTTGGGACAGGGCGATGGCTACACCTTC.

The chain recombines TRBV28 with TRBJ2-2; 12 nucleotides match TRBD2. Germline V gene lookup returns CDR1 MDHEN and CDR2 SYDVKM. V shed 4 bases and J 3 bases; nucleotides not matched to a gene: 6. This CDR3 region has 17 residues. The CDR3 protein is CASSSRTSGKYTGELFF. CDR3 coding DNA: TGTGCCAGCAGTTCCCGGACTAGCGGGAAATACACCGGGGAGCTGTTTTTT.

The chain couples TRBV6-6 to TRBJ2-7; TRBD1 matches 9 bases. The CDR3 has 15 residues. V lost 2 bases, J lost 4 bases, and 6 bases stayed unmatched. CDR1 MNHNY and CDR2 SVGAGI come from the germline V gene (reference sequence). CDR3 region: CASSYTGTGPYEQYF. The CDR3 nucleotides read TGTGCCAGCAGTTACACCGGGACAGGGCCTTACGAGCAGTACTTC.

The chain couples TRBV28 to TRBJ2-1, with D possibly matching TRBD2 (6 bases). This CDR3 has 15 amino acids. V lost 3 bases, J lost 2 bases, and 11 bases lay in between. The germline V gene has CDR1 MDHEN and CDR2 SYDVKM. DNA of the CDR3: TGTGCCAGCAGTTTCCGGGGGAGCCCCTACAATGAGCAGTTCTTC. Translation: CASSFRGSPYNEQFF.

The V and J genes are TRBV7-8 and TRBJ1-1; D call uncertain. The CDR3 is made up of 17 amino acids. Deletions cut 6 bases from V and 4 bases from J, with 24 bases between. CDR1 and CDR2 from the germline V gene are SGHVS and FQNEAQ. CDR3 sequence (DNA): TGTGCCAGCAGTCGAAGCGGGATGGTCTGGATCCCCACTGAAGCTTTCTTT. It specifies CASSRSGMVWIPTEAFF.

Note on this clone: Other DNA sequences in the same sample also yield this CDR3. The chain uses TRBV30 and TRBJ2-3; 8 bases agree with TRBD1. This CDR3 has 13 residues. The J segment lost 5 bases and the V segment lost 5 bases, leaving 6 bases of the junction unmatched. CDR1 is GTSNPN, CDR2 SVGIG, per germline (reference sequence). The CDR3 DNA sequence: TGTGCCTGGGACAGGGGTCGCAGAGATACGCAGTATTTT. Its protein product is CAWDRGRRDTQYF.

The V gene is TRBV6-6, the J gene TRBJ2-7; D not certain. V lost 7 bases, J lost 5 bases, and 18 bases lay in between. This CDR3 is built from 14 residues. Germline V lookup: CDR1 MNHNY, CDR2 SVGAGI (reference sequence). The chain's CDR3 is CASTSPPATHEQYF. The DNA for the CDR3 is TGTGCCAGCACCTCCCCCCCGGCAACCCACGAGCAGTACTTC.

The chain is built from TRBV19 and TRBJ2-1, with 9 bases lining up with TRBD2. From germline, CDR1 is LNHDA and CDR2 SQIVND (reference sequence). V was pared by 7 bases and J by 9 bases, with 10 bases of the junction left unmatched. This CDR3 is 14 amino acids long. For the CDR3, the DNA is TGTGCCAGTAAGGATAGCGGGAGAAACGTTGAGCAGTTCTTC. Protein sequence: CASKDSGRNVEQFF.

About this clone itself: Other DNA sequences within the sample encode an identical CDR3. The chain recombines TRBV7-9 with TRBJ2-7; the D call may be TRBD1 or TRBD2 (5 bases each). The CDR3 has 14 amino acids. V was pared by 3 bases and J by 1 base, with 10 bases between. The germline CDR1 and CDR2 sequences are SEHNR and FQNEAQ (reference sequence). CDR3 DNA sequence: TGTGCCAGCAGCTTGGGTGGGGGTTCCTACGAGCAGTACTTC. Translated, it gives CASSLGGGSYEQYF.

The chain is built from TRBV5-1 and TRBJ2-7; 12 positions match TRBD2. The V gene end was trimmed by 4 bases and the J gene end by 4 bases; junction bases not matched to a gene: 18. CDR1 and CDR2 (germline): SGHRS, YFSETQ. The CDR3 runs to 19 residues. The CDR3, as DNA: TGCGCCAGCAGCATGGCTCCCGGGACTAGCGGGCCCACAACTTACGAGCAGTACTTC. Encoded protein: CASSMAPGTSGPTTYEQYF.

The V gene is TRBV2, the J gene TRBJ2-1; 8 bases map to TRBD1. The CDR3 is made up of 11 amino acids. Germline lookup yields CDR1 SNHLY and CDR2 FYNNEI. The V and J ends lost 10 bases and 10 bases, in that order; junction bases with no gene match: 6. The CDR3 nucleotides read TGTGCCAACCGAAGGGACAGGGAGCAGTTCTTC. Residues: CANRRDREQFF.

The rearrangement uses TRBV7-2 and TRBJ2-1, with 7 bases aligning to TRBD2. Germline V gene lookup returns CDR1 SGHTA and CDR2 FQGNSA. V lost 3 bases, J lost 1 base, and 6 bases stayed unmatched. The CDR3 has 16 residues. This chain's CDR3 is CASSFSLAVSYNEQFF. For the CDR3, the DNA is TGTGCCAGCAGCTTCTCCCTAGCGGTATCCTACAATGAGCAGTTCTTC.

A single count supports this clone. The chain employs TRBV27 and TRBJ1-6; 9 positions match TRBD1. The CDR3 covers 18 residues. The germline CDR1 and CDR2 sequences are MNHEY and SMNVEV (reference sequence). The junction had 10 bases not matched to a gene; V was cut back by 5 bases and J by 2 bases. This CDR3 is CASSNPADRGAYNSPLHF. The CDR3 DNA reads as TGTGCCAGCAGTAATCCCGCCGACAGGGGGGCCTATAATTCACCCCTCCACTTT.

The V gene is TRBV5-1, the J gene TRBJ1-1; D not certain. Trimming left V 1 base short and J 0 bases short, with 13 bases between. The CDR3 sequence is 16 residues long. CDR1 and CDR2 from the germline V gene are SGHRS and YFSETQ. CDR3 protein: CASSLYGDVMNTEAFF. The DNA of the CDR3 is TGCGCCAGCAGCTTGTACGGGGATGTGATGAACACTGAAGCTTTCTTT.

The chain uses TRBV7-9 and TRBJ2-2; 10 nucleotides line up with TRBD1. This CDR3 is 13 amino acids long. Per germline, CDR1 SEHNR and CDR2 FQNEAQ (reference sequence). V lost 10 bases, J lost 7 bases, and 6 bases stayed unmatched. CDR3 region: CAIGDRGNGELFF. DNA of the CDR3: TGTGCCATCGGGGACAGGGGAAACGGGGAGCTGTTTTTT.